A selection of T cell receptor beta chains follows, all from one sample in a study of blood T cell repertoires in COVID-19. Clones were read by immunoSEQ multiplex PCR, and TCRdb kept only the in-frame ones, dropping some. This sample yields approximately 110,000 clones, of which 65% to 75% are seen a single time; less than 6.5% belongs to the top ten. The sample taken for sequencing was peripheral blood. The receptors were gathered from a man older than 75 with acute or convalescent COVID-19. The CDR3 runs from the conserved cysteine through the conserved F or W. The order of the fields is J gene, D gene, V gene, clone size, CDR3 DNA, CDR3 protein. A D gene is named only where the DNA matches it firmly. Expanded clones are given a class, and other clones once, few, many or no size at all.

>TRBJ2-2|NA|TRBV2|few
TGTGCCAGCGGGTTAGGGGGATACACCGGGGAGCTGTTTTTT
CASGLGGYTGELFF
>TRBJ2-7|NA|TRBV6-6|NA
TGTGCCAGCAGCCCACCTAGTCAGGGGCCGTCCTACGAGCAGTACTTC
CASSPPSQGPSYEQYF
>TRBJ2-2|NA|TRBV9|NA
TGTGCCAGCAGCGTAGCCTCCGGTTCCGGGGAGCTGTTTTTT
CASSVASGSGELFF
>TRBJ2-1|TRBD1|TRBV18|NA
TGTGCCAGCTCACCAGCGGACAGGGGTCGCTCCTACAATGAGCAGTTCTTC
CASSPADRGRSYNEQFF
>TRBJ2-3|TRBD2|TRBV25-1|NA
TGTGCCAGCAGTGAATCGACCCCAGGGAGGGGAGATACGCAGTATTTT
CASSESTPGRGDTQYF
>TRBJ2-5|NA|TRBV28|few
TGTGCCAGCAGTTTTTCTTCTCGGACCCAGTACTTC
CASSFSSRTQYF
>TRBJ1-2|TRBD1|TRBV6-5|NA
TGTGCCAGCGCCCCGACAGGGTCGAGGGGCTACACCTTC
CASAPTGSRGYTF
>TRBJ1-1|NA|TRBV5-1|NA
TGCGCCAGCAGCTTAGGGGGATGGACTGAAGCTTTCTTT
CASSLGGWTEAFF
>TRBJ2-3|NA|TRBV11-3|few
TGTGCCAGCAGCCAGACCAGGAGCACAGATACGCAGTATTTT
CASSQTRSTDTQYF
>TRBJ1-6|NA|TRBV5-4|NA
TGTGCCAGCAGCTTGGCGAGACAAGGATCACCCCTCCACTTT
CASSLARQGSPLHF
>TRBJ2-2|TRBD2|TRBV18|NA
TGTGCCAGCTTCCCTCTAGCGGGAGTCCCCGGGGAGCTGTTTTTT
CASFPLAGVPGELFF
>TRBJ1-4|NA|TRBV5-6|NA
TGTGCCAGCAGCTTAGGAGGGAACGGTGAAAAACTGTTTTTT
CASSLGGNGEKLFF
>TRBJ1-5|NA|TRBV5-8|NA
TGTGCCAGCAGCTCCACAGGGACCCGGCAGCCCCAGCATTTT
CASSSTGTRQPQHF
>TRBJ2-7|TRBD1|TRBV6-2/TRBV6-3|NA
TGTGCCAGCACCCCCTTGGGACAGGGAAGTGAGTACGAGCAGTACTTC
CASTPLGQGSEYEQYF
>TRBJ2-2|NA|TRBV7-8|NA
TGTGCCAGCAGCCCACAATCCGACATGACCGGGGAGCTGTTTTTT
CASSPQSDMTGELFF
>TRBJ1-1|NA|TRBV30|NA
TGTGCCTGGAGGGGACACTTGAACACTGAAGCTTTCTTT
CAWRGHLNTEAFF
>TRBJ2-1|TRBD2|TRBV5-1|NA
TGCGCGACGAGGGGTCTAGCGGGAGATAATGAGCAGTTCTTC
CATRGLAGDNEQFF
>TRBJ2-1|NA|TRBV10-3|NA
TGTGCCATCAGTGAAAACAACAATGAGCAGTTCTTC
CAISENNNEQFF
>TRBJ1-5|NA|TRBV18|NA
TGTGCCAGCTCACCAGCGGGGAAGGGTCAGCCCCAGCATTTT
CASSPAGKGQPQHF
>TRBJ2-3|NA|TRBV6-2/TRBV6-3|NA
TGTGCCAGCAGTTATGGTGGACTGGGAACAGATACGCAGTATTTT
CASSYGGLGTDTQYF
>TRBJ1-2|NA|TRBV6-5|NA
TGTGCCAGCAGTTACTCTTGGGGCACCGGCTACACCTTC
CASSYSWGTGYTF
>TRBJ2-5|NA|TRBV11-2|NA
TGTGCCAGCAGCTTAGACCCCACCGGGTCCCAGTACTTC
CASSLDPTGSQYF
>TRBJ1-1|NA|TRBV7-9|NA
TGTGCCAGCAGCCCCACAGGCGACACTGAAGCTTTCTTT
CASSPTGDTEAFF
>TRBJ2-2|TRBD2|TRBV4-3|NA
TGCGCCAGCAGCCAAGAAATCGCGGGGGGCGACACCGGGGAGCTGTTTTTT
CASSQEIAGGDTGELFF
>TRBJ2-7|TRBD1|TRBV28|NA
TGTGCCAGCAGTTTAGGCCAGGGGGCCGGCCACGAGCAGTACTTC
CASSLGQGAGHEQYF
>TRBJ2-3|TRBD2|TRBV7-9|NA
TGTGCCAGCACTCTCTTAGCGGGAGCCACCGGGGCAGATACGCAGTATTTT
CASTLLAGATGADTQYF
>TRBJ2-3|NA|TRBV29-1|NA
TGCAGCGTTGGAGCCTGGGCCCATTCTAGCACAGATACGCAGTATTTT
CSVGAWAHSSTDTQYF
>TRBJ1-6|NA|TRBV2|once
TGTGCCAGCAGTGAAGCCAGGGGAAATTCACCCCTCCACTTT
CASSEARGNSPLHF
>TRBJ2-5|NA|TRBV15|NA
TGTGCCACCAGCAGAGACCCCATATCCGGGAAGGGGACCCAGTACTTC
CATSRDPISGKGTQYF
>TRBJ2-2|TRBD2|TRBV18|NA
TGTGCCAGCTCACCACGAAACGGGAGGGACACCGGGGAGCTGTTTTTT
CASSPRNGRDTGELFF
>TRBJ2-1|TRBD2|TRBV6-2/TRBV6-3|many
TGTGCCAGCAGTTACTCTTGGACTAGCGGGAGGTTTAAGTTCTTC
CASSYSWTSGRFKFF
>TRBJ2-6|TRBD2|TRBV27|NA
TGTGCCAGCTGTTTTTCAATCCAAACCGGCGGGGGTGGGGCCAACGTCCTGACTTTC
CASCFSIQTGGGGANVLTF
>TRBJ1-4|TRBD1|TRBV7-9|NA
TGTGCCAGCAGCTCGGACCGGGGGACAGGGGAAAAACTGTTTTTT
CASSSDRGTGEKLFF
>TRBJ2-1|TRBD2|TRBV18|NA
TGTGCCAGCTCCGTACTAGCGACCTCCTACAATGAGCAGTTCTTC
CASSVLATSYNEQFF
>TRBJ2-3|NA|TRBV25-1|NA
TGTGCCAGCAGTGAGTCTCCCGCACGGGCAGATACGCAGTATTTT
CASSESPARADTQYF
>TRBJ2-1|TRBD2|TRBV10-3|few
TGTGCCACGTCTAGCGGGAGCTACAATGAGCAGTTCTTC
CATSSGSYNEQFF
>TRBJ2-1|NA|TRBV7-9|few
TGTGCCAGCAGCCGACTAAACAATGAGCAGTTCTTC
CASSRLNNEQFF
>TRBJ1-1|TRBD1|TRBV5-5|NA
TGTGCCAGCAGCCATCGACAGGGAAGGGACACTGAAGCTTTCTTT
CASSHRQGRDTEAFF
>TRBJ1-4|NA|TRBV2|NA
TGTGCCAGCAGGGCAAACAGGGTTAATGAAAAACTGTTTTTT
CASRANRVNEKLFF
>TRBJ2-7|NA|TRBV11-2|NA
TGTGCCAGCAGTGGCATGATACGGGCGGGCCCTCGGTCCTACGAGCAGTACTTC
CASSGMIRAGPRSYEQYF
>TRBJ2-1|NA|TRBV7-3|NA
TGTGCCAGCACCCAAGAGGCGGGACCATACAATGAGCAGTTCTTC
CASTQEAGPYNEQFF
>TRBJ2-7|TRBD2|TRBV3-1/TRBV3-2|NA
TGTGCCAGCAGCCGATCGGTGGGGACTACCGACTACGAGCAGTACTTC
CASSRSVGTTDYEQYF
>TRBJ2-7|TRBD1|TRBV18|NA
TGTGCCAGCTCACCGGGACAGGGGGCCTACGAGCAGTACTTC
CASSPGQGAYEQYF